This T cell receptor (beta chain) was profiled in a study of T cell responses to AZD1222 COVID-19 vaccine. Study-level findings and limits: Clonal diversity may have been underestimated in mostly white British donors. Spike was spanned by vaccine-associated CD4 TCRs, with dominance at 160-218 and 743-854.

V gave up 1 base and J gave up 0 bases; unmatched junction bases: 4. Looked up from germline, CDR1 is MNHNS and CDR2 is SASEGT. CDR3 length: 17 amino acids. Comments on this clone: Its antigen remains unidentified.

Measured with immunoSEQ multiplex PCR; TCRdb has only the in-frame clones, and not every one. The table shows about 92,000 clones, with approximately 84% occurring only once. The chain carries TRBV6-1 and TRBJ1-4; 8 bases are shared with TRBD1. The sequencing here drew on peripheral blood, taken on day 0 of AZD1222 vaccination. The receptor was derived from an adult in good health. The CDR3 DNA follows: TGTGCCAGCAGTGAAGGGCAGGGGGCGACAACTAATGAAAAACTGTTTTTT. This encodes CASSEGQGATTNEKLFF.